The 6 T cell receptor beta chains below all came from one sample that was sequenced in a study of cytomegalovirus exposure and HLA in healthy donors. This PCR relied on a set of 60 Vbeta primers and 13 Jbeta primers. Generated by immunoSEQ multiplex PCR, the TCRdb table keeps only in-frame clones and is missing some. Among under 110,000 clones listed, 65% to 85% were seen once. Input material: PBMCs. These receptor sequences come from a woman aged 40 to 50 in good health and CMV-seronegative.

V and J are TRBV5-1 and TRBJ1-3; D gene uncertain. The CDR3 contains 15 residues. Germline V gene lookup returns CDR1 SGHRS and CDR2 YFSETQ. The V end was cut by 3 bases, the J end by 4 bases, with 14 bases between. This chain's CDR3 is CASSWGGSIGNTIYF. DNA of the CDR3: TGCGCCAGCAGCTGGGGAGGATCGATAGGAAACACCATATATTTT.

This clone was detected only once. This chain uses TRBV6-5 with TRBJ2-5; tentatively, D is TRBD1 (6 bases). The V and J ends lost 0 bases and 3 bases respectively, with 11 bases between them. This CDR3 spans 15 amino acids. Looked up from germline, CDR1 is MNHEY and CDR2 is SVGAGI. The CDR3: CASSYSGAGEETQYF. The DNA of the CDR3 is TGTGCCAGCAGTTACTCCGGCGCAGGGGAAGAGACCCAGTACTTC.

The J gene is TRBJ1-1, the V gene TRBV28; TRBD1 matches at 9 bases. The V segment lost 2 bases and the J segment 1 base; nucleotides outside the gene matches: 5. CDR1 is MDHEN and CDR2 is SYDVKM in the germline V gene. CDR3 length equals 16 residues. Here the CDR3 DNA reads TGTGCCAGCAGTTTACGTAGGACAGGGGCGAACACTGAAGCTTTCTTT. Amino acid sequence: CASSLRRTGANTEAFF.

The genes are TRBV5-6 and TRBJ2-5; 8 bases match TRBD2. In germline, CDR1 is SGHDT, CDR2 YYEEEE. V was clipped by 1 base and J by 2 bases; unmatched bases: 1. The CDR3 is made up of 14 amino acids. DNA for the CDR3: TGTGCCAGCAGCTTGCCGGGGGGGCAAGAGACCCAGTACTTC. Protein sequence: CASSLPGGQETQYF.

The V call is TRBV7-3, the J call TRBJ1-6, with 7 bases identical to TRBD1. From germline, CDR1 is SGHTA and CDR2 FQGTGA. This CDR3 contains 14 residues. J gave up 5 bases and V 6 bases, and 4 bases lay outside the gene matches. The CDR3 sequence: CASSQGVDNSPLHF. In DNA, the CDR3 is TGTGCCAGCAGTCAGGGGGTGGATAATTCACCCCTCCACTTT.

The chain is built from TRBV30 and TRBJ2-1, with TRBD2 identical over 7 bases. Trimming removed 3 bases from V and 2 bases from J; junction bases left unmatched: 7. Germline-derived CDR1 and CDR2 are GTSNPN and SVGIG (reference sequence). The CDR3 runs 15 residues. CDR3 residues: CAWRAAGLTYNEQFF. The CDR3 region has the DNA TGTGCCTGGAGGGCAGCGGGGCTGACCTACAATGAGCAGTTCTTC.